The 25 T cell receptor beta chains below come from one sample, sequenced in a study of immune heterogeneity within non-small cell lung tumors. TCRs were amplified from 600 ng gDNA of bulk tumor per sample. Doctors removed several biopsies from each primary tumor during surgery, keeping them far apart. Patients with untreated, newly diagnosed non-small cell lung cancer underwent curative surgery. Amplification of TCR beta CDR3 was performed by multiplex PCR with 32 V and 13 J primers. TCRdb re-called the multiplex PCR reads through MiXCR, storing one row per CDR3 protein. The sample holds more than 9,500 distinct CDR3 sequences, approximately 34% seen once. Sequenced input: lung tumor tissue. Receptor source: a man in his 60s with non-small cell lung cancer.

This clonotype came up many times. The chain links TRBV4-3 to TRBJ2-3; 9 bases line up with TRBD2. The V gene end was trimmed by 3 bases and the J gene end by 0 bases; junction bases not matched to a gene: 1. Germline CDR1 reads LGHNA; CDR2 reads YSLEER. This CDR3 comprises 15 residues. CDR3 amino acids: CASSQTSGSTDTQYF. The CDR3 DNA follows: TGCGCCAGCAGCCAGACTAGCGGTAGCACAGATACGCAGTATTTT.

A single count supports this clonotype. This chain connects TRBV20-1 to TRBJ2-1; 8 nucleotides agree with TRBD2. V trimming: 3 bases; J trimming: 5 bases; junction bases outside the gene matches: 12. CDR1 and CDR2 from the germline V gene are DFQATT and SNEGSKA (reference sequence). This CDR3 is built from 16 residues. CDR3 loop: CSARPPGAGGHNEQFF. The CDR3 DNA sequence: TGCAGTGCTAGGCCCCCGGGGGCGGGAGGCCACAATGAGCAGTTCTTC.

This clonotype is labeled medium-sized (0.01 to 0.1%). The chain couples TRBV7-9 to TRBJ2-7; D not certain. CDR1 SEHNR and CDR2 FQNEAQ come from the germline V gene (reference sequence). CDR3 length equals 12 residues. Trimming pared 1 base from V and 5 bases from J, leaving 6 bases between. The CDR3 bases are TGTGCCAGCAGCTTAGGTTGGAACGAGCAGTACTTC. It encodes CASSLGWNEQYF.

Concerning this clonotype itself: A much more abundant neighbour one base away suggests this may be a read error. The DNA of the CDR3 is TGTGCCATCATTGAGTCGAACAGAGAGACCCAGTACTTC. It yields the protein CAIIESNRETQYF. The chain links TRBV10-3 to TRBJ2-5; D is ambiguous. This CDR3 contains 13 residues. CDR1 ENHRY and CDR2 SYGVKD come from the germline V gene.

This clonotype was seen repeatedly, ten times or more. The CDR3 DNA reads TGTGCCAGCAGCCTGAAGGTTCCCGGGGAGCTGTTTTTT. It specifies CASSLKVPGELFF. J is TRBJ2-2 and V is TRBV7-2; no clear D gene. CDR3 size: 13 residues. Germline V CDR1 and CDR2: SGHTA, FQGNSA. Trimming took off 5 bases at V and 6 bases at J, with 10 bases between the two ends.

This clonotype has ten or more counts. The chain recombines TRBV20-1 with TRBJ2-5; D perhaps matches TRBD1 (6 bases). CDR1 and CDR2 (germline): DFQATT, SNEGSKA (reference sequence). Trimming removed 0 bases from V and 4 bases from J, with 18 bases in between. This CDR3 region has 16 residues. The DNA for the CDR3 is TGCAGTGCTAGAGATCCAGAAGGGGGAGTTGCAGAGACCCAGTACTTC. This sequence encodes CSARDPEGGVAETQYF.

This clonotype came up many times. The V and J genes are TRBV20-1 and TRBJ2-5; 13 bases map to TRBD2. Germline CDR1 and CDR2: DFQATT and SNEGSKA (reference sequence). V was clipped by 5 bases and J by 4 bases; unmatched bases: 7. This CDR3 comprises 15 residues. CDR3 region: CSAAGLAGDVETQYF. The CDR3 nucleotides are TGCAGTGCTGCTGGACTAGCGGGAGACGTAGAGACCCAGTACTTC.

This clonotype is medium-sized (0.01 to 0.1%). CDR3 sequence (DNA): TGTGCCACCTCTGAAAGCCCCAGCTACGAGCAGTACTTC. This codes for CATSESPSYEQYF. The chain joins TRBV6-1 to TRBJ2-7; no reliable D call. This CDR3 region has 13 residues. Germline CDR1 reads MNHNS; CDR2 reads SASEGT. Trimming left V 10 bases short and J 3 bases short, with 16 bases between.

This clonotype is categorized as medium-sized. The chain links TRBV28 to TRBJ2-1, with 7 bases matching TRBD2. The CDR3 runs 15 residues. The V gene's germline CDR1 is MDHEN and CDR2 SYDVKM. The V and J ends lost 3 bases and 5 bases, in that order; junction bases with no gene match: 7. The CDR3 loop is CASSFGGSINNEQFF. DNA for the CDR3: TGTGCCAGCAGTTTCGGCGGGAGTATCAACAATGAGCAGTTCTTC. The whole variable domain, remainder taken from reference TRBV28 and TRBJ2-1, is DVKVTQSSRYLVKRTGEKVFLECVQDMDHENMFWYRQDPGLGLRLIYFSYDVKMKEKGDIPEGYSVSREKKERFSLILESASTNQTSMYLCASSFGGSINNEQFFGPGTRLTVL.

This clonotype turned up a few times. The rearrangement links TRBV5-5 to TRBJ1-2, with a tentative D call TRBD1 (5 bases). The CDR3 is 13 residues long. V was shortened by 4 bases and J by 6 bases, with 13 bases between the two germline ends. Per germline, CDR1 SGHKS and CDR2 YYEKEE (reference sequence). The CDR3 DNA is TGTGCCAGCAGCCCCCTAGCAGGGAATGGCTACACCTTC. It codes for CASSPLAGNGYTF. Variable domain in full (rest from reference TRBV5-5 and TRBJ1-2): DAGVTQSPTHLIKTRGQQVTLRCSPISGHKSVSWYQQVLGQGPQFIFQYYEKEERGRGNFPDRFSARQFPNYSSELNVNALLLGDSALYLCASSPLAGNGYTFGSGTRLTVV.

The sample holds many counts of this clonotype. The chain couples TRBV9 to TRBJ2-3; 9 nucleotides line up with TRBD1. The CDR3 totals 16 residues. The V and J ends lost 4 bases and 0 bases, in that order; junction bases with no gene match: 6. From germline, CDR1 is SGDLS and CDR2 YYNGEE. CDR3 DNA sequence: TGTGCCAGCAGCACCCGACAGGGGGGGAGCACAGATACGCAGTATTTT. Residues: CASSTRQGGSTDTQYF.

The V call is TRBV12-3 or TRBV12-4, the J call TRBJ1-2, with D uncertain. The V gene lost 1 base and the J gene lost 4 bases, with 4 bases spanning the gap. This CDR3 spans 12 amino acids. This chain's CDR3 is CASSLGFYGYTF. The CDR3 DNA is TGTGCCAGCAGTTTAGGGTTCTATGGCTACACCTTC.

This clonotype is labeled as medium-sized. The chain combines TRBV20-1 with TRBJ2-7; weak D call: TRBD1 (6 bases). The CDR3 spans 15 residues. V was trimmed by 0 bases and J by 8 bases, leaving 20 bases between them. Germline loops: CDR1 DFQATT, CDR2 SNEGSKA (reference sequence). The CDR3 sequence is CSARDPDRSLLQQYF. DNA of the CDR3: TGCAGTGCTAGAGACCCCGACAGGAGCCTTCTTCAGCAGTACTTC.

This clonotype was counted ten times or more. This sequence joins TRBV9 and TRBJ2-1; 10 positions agree with TRBD1. The CDR3 runs 14 residues. The germline CDR1 and CDR2 sequences are SGDLS and YYNGEE. With V trimmed by 0 bases and J by 6 bases, 0 bases remained unmatched. CDR3 protein: CASSVGTGGNEQFF. CDR3 coding DNA: TGTGCCAGCAGCGTAGGGACAGGGGGCAATGAGCAGTTCTTC.

This chain joins TRBV7-8 and TRBJ2-1; the match to TRBD2 covers 9 bases. CDR3 size: 15 residues. Germline V gene sequence: CDR1 SGHVS, CDR2 FQNEAQ. V lost 1 base and J lost 9; bases outside the gene matches: 7. Written as DNA, the CDR3 is TGTGCCAGCAGCTTAGGCGGGACTAGCATCGGTGAGCAGTTCTTC. Translated: CASSLGGTSIGEQFF.

In its sample, this clonotype was seen once. The chain is built from TRBV11-2 and TRBJ2-1; TRBD1 aligns across 7 bases. Germline loops: CDR1 SGHAT, CDR2 FQNNGV. CDR3 size: 15 residues. J was trimmed by 4 bases and V by 1 base; bases with no gene match: 4. CDR3 bases: TGTGCCAGCAGCTTAGGGGACAGAGGTTACAATGAGCAGTTCTTC. This translates into CASSLGDRGYNEQFF.

Concerning this clonotype itself: One junction end does not reproduce the germline sequence, and a read error may be involved. The CDR3 DNA sequence: TGTGCCAGCAGCTTAGTCGCGGGAGCGGTCGGGGAGCTGTTTTTT. As protein: CASSLVAGAVGELFF. The chain recombines TRBV12-3 or TRBV12-4 with TRBJ2-2; TRBD2 aligns across 7 bases. The CDR3 length is 15 residues.

This clonotype is labeled as medium-sized. The rearrangement joins TRBV11-1 to TRBJ1-6; no definite D call. The germline V and J ends were trimmed by 3 bases and 7 bases, with 10 bases remaining between them. This CDR3 has 14 residues. CDR1 and CDR2 from the germline V gene are SGHAT and FQDESV (reference sequence). Here the CDR3 reads CASSLVTENSPLHF. In DNA form, the CDR3 reads TGTGCCAGCAGCTTGGTTACGGAGAATTCACCCCTCCACTTT.

This clonotype came up many times. V gene TRBV20-1 combines with J gene TRBJ2-7; weak D call: TRBD2 (5 bases). CDR1 and CDR2 from the germline V gene are DFQATT and SNEGSKA (reference sequence). With 3 bases removed from V and 3 bases from J, the gap between germline ends came to 15 bases. The CDR3 contains 14 residues. CDR3: CSARRLAGSYEQYF. The CDR3 DNA follows: TGCAGTGCTAGGAGGCTAGCAGGAAGCTACGAGCAGTACTTC.

Note on this clonotype: This sequence may be a read error, since a much larger clone differs from it by one base. This chain joins TRBV12-3 or TRBV12-4 and TRBJ2-2; 10 bases line up with TRBD2. This CDR3 contains 15 residues. The CDR3 spells CASSFTSGNTEELFF. The CDR3 DNA reads TGTGCCAGCAGTTTTACTAGCGGGAACACCGAGGAGCTGTTTTTT.

As regards this clonotype: The junction departs from germline at one end; a sequencing error may be responsible. V gene TRBV6-2 or TRBV6-3 combines with J gene TRBJ2-7, with 11 bases identical to TRBD2. CDR1 MNHEY and CDR2 SVGEGT come from the germline V gene. The CDR3 extends over 15 amino acids. CDR3 in DNA: TGTGCCAGCAGTGTCCCCTCCGGGACTAGCGGAACCGCCGACTTC. Translated, it gives CASSVPSGTSGTADF.

This clonotype was found a few times. V usage is TRBV29-1 and J usage is TRBJ2-3; 10 bases are a match to TRBD1. The germline V gene has CDR1 SQVTM and CDR2 ANQGSEA. The junction had 10 bases not matched to a gene; V was cut back by 0 bases and J by 4 bases. This CDR3 spans 17 amino acids. CDR3 residues: CSVEDPRTGGGSDTQYF. The CDR3 bases are TGCAGCGTTGAAGATCCCCGGACAGGGGGAGGGTCAGATACGCAGTATTTT.

J is TRBJ2-7 and V is TRBV18; no definite D call. From germline, CDR1 is KGHSH and CDR2 LQKENI. The germline V and J ends were trimmed by 3 bases and 1 base, with 13 bases remaining between them. The CDR3 length is 15 residues. CDR3 DNA: TGTGCCAGCTCACCTACCCTGGACGGTTCCTACGAGCAGTACTTC. The encoded protein is CASSPTLDGSYEQYF.

This chain links TRBV5-1 with TRBJ2-7; D gene unclear. The CDR3 is made up of 14 amino acids. The V gene's germline CDR1 is SGHRS and CDR2 YFSETQ. Trimming stripped 3 bases from V and 2 bases from J, with 12 bases between. CDR3 residues: CASSYGVGTYEQYF. The CDR3 region has the DNA TGCGCCAGCAGCTATGGAGTAGGGACCTACGAGCAGTACTTC. Variable domain in full (rest from reference TRBV5-1 and TRBJ2-7): KAGVTQTPRYLIKTRGQQVTLSCSPISGHRSVSWYQQTPGQGLQFLFEYFSETQRNKGNFPGRFSGRQFSNSRSEMNVSTLELGDSALYLCASSYGVGTYEQYFGPGTRLTVT.

By frequency in the sample, this clonotype is medium-sized. This sequence joins TRBV20-1 and TRBJ2-7; D might be TRBD1 or TRBD2, each matching 6 bases. Trimming removed 3 bases at V and 3 bases at J, with 18 bases between. Germline-derived CDR1 and CDR2 are DFQATT and SNEGSKA (reference sequence). The CDR3 length is 15 residues. As DNA, the CDR3 is TGCAGTGCTAGTTCTGCAGTCGGGGGCAGCTACGAGCAGTACTTC. This translates into CSASSAVGGSYEQYF.